The clone carrying this T cell receptor (beta chain) has at least ten counts. Trimming took 2 bases from V and 8 from J, leaving 18 bases between them. The germline CDR1 and CDR2 sequences are SGHTA and FQGTGA. This CDR3 contains 15 residues. RNA transcripts provided the source from which TCR beta CDR3 regions were amplified. First-round RT-PCR targeting the TCR CDR3 was performed with the HTBI primer set. TCRdb reprocessed the multiplex PCR reads with MiXCR, giving one entry per CDR3 protein. The sample holds some 500,000 distinct CDR3 sequences, around 15% seen once. Across 18 months, stable Graves' hyperthyroidism was marked by no progression to ophthalmopathy. Used for diagnoses were clinical symptoms, serum thyroxine and TRAb, thyroid ultrasound and orbital computed tomography. PBMCs came from 10 ml fresh peripheral blood. This record belongs to a study of T cells in Graves' hyperthyroidism and ophthalmopathy.

Input material: blood. This chain connects TRBV7-3 to TRBJ1-1; TRBD1 is a possible D gene (5 bases). This clonotype originated in a woman aged 18-30 years with Graves' hyperthyroidism. The CDR3 loop reads CASSLSAGLIEEAFF. Written as DNA, the CDR3 is TGTGCCAGCAGCTTATCCGCAGGGTTGATAGAAGAAGCTTTCTTT.